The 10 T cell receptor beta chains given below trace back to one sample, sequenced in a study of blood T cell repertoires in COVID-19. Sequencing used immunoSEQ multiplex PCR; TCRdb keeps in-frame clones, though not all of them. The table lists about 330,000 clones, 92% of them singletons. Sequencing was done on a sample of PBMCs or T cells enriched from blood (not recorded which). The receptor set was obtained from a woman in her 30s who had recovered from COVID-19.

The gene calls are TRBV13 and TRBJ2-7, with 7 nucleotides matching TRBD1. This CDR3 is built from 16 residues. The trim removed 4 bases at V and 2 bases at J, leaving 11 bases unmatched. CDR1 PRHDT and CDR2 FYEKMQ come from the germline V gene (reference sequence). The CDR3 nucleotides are TGTGCCAGCAGCTCACCGAAGGGGGCGGTAGCCTACGAGCAGTACTTC. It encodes CASSSPKGAVAYEQYF.

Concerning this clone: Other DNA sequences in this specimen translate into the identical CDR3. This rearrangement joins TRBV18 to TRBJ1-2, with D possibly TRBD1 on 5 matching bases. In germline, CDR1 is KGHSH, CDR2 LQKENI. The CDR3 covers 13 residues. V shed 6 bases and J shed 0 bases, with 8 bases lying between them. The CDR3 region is CASSRDSNYGYTF. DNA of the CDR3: TGTGCCAGCTCCAGGGATTCTAACTATGGCTACACCTTC. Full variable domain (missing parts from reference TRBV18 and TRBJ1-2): NAGVMQNPRHLVRRRGQEARLRCSPMKGHSHVYWYRQLPEEGLKFMVYLQKENIIDESGMPKERFSAEFPKEGPSILRIQQVVRGDSAAYFCASSRDSNYGYTFGSGTRLTVV.

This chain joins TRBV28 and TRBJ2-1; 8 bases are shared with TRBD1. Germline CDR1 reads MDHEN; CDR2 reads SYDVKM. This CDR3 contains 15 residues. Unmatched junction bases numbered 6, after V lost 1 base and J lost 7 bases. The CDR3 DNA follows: TGTGCCAGCAGTTTATCGCAGGGGGCGGTTAATGAGCAGTTCTTC. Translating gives CASSLSQGAVNEQFF.

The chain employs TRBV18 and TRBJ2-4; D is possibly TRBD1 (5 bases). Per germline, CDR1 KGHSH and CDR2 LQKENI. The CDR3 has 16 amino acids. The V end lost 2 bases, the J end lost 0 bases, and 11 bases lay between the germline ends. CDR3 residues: CASSPGAEVAKNIQYF. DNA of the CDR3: TGTGCCAGCTCACCAGGGGCCGAAGTAGCCAAAAACATTCAGTACTTC.

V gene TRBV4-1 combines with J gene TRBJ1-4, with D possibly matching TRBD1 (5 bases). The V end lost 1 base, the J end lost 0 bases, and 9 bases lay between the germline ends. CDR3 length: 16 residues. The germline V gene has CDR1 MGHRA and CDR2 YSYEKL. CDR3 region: CASSQVTGATNEKLFF. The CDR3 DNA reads TGCGCCAGCAGCCAAGTTACAGGAGCAACTAATGAAAAACTGTTTTTT.

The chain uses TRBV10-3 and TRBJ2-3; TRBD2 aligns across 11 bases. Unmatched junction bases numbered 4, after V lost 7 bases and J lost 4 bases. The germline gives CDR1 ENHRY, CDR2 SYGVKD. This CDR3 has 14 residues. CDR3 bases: TGTGCCATCAACCTAGCGGGAGGCGCAGATACGCAGTATTTT. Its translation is CAINLAGGADTQYF.

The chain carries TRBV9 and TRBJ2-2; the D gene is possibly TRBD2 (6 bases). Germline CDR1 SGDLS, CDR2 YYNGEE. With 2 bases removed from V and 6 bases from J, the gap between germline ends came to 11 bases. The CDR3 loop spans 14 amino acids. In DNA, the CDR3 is TGTGCCAGCAGCGTGGTGCGGGGAGCCGGGGAGCTGTTTTTT. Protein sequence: CASSVVRGAGELFF.

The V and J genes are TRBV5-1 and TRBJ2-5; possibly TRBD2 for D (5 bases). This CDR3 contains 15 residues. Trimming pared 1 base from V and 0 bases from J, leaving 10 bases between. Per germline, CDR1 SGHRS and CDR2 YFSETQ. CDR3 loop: CASSLNGMYQETQYF. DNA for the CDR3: TGCGCCAGCAGCTTGAACGGGATGTACCAAGAGACCCAGTACTTC.

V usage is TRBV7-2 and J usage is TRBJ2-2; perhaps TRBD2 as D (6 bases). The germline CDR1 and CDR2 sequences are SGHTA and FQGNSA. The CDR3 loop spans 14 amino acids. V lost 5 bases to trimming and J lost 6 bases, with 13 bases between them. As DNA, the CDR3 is TGTGCCAGCAGCCCGCAATGGGGGGCCGGGGAGCTGTTTTTT. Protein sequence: CASSPQWGAGELFF.

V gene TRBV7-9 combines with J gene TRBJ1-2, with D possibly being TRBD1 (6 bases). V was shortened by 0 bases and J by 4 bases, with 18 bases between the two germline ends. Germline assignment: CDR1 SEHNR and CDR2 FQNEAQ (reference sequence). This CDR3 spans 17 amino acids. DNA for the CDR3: TGTGCCAGCAGCTTAGCTGTTGGGGGGGGCGACGCCTATGGCTACACCTTC. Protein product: CASSLAVGGGDAYGYTF.